This is a list of T cell receptor beta chains from one sample in a study of PD-L1 blockade in urothelial cancer. Repertoires were generated with immunoSEQ multiplex PCR, while TCRdb's copy carries only in-frame clones and drops some. The sample holds more than 75,000 clones, 80% to 85% seen once. The material was PBMCs, obtained around atezolizumab (anti-PD-L1) treatment. These receptors all stem from a man in his fifties or sixties with urothelial cancer. Each CDR3 is given with its conserved first and last residue. D genes are given only for firm matches.

cdr3_length | j_call | d_call | v_call | cdr3_aa
15 | TRBJ2-6 | TRBD1 | TRBV9 | CASSADRVGANVLTF
15 | TRBJ1-2 | TRBD1 | TRBV30 | CASEGGQSANYGYTF
11 | TRBJ2-2 | - | TRBV7-7 | CASSSNGELFF
16 | TRBJ1-2 | TRBD1 | TRBV7-9 | CASSDMTRDSYYGYTF
14 | TRBJ1-1 | - | TRBV6-5 | CASRMGAGATEAFF
13 | TRBJ1-6 | - | TRBV10-1 | CASQDNFNSPLHF
16 | TRBJ2-3 | TRBD2 | TRBV10-1 | CASSESLAGSTDTQYF
15 | TRBJ2-1 | - | TRBV7-9 | CASSLVRYGNNEQFF
13 | TRBJ2-7 | - | TRBV15 | CATSRDYSYEQYF
13 | TRBJ1-1 | - | TRBV11-3 | CASSLTGITEAFF
14 | TRBJ1-1 | - | TRBV5-1 | CASSLQTMNTEAFF
14 | TRBJ2-7 | TRBD1 | TRBV23-1 | CASSLTGPAYEQYF
15 | TRBJ2-2 | - | TRBV5-6 | CASSFVGSRAGELFF
15 | TRBJ2-2 | - | TRBV5-8 | CASSLQITNTGELFF
15 | TRBJ1-2 | - | TRBV7-8 | CASSLERAPNYGYTF
14 | TRBJ2-7 | TRBD1 | TRBV19 | CASTPGGDRAPEYF
14 | TRBJ2-2 | - | TRBV19 | CASSIGVAAGELFF
16 | TRBJ2-1 | - | TRBV27 | CASSRGPGSSYNEQFF
15 | TRBJ2-7 | TRBD1 | TRBV5-6 | CASSLLGTGGYEQYF
14 | TRBJ1-5 | - | TRBV7-9 | CASSKDIQNQPQHF
12 | TRBJ1-5 | TRBD1 | TRBV28 | CASTTGVWAQHF
19 | TRBJ2-3 | TRBD2 | TRBV6-1 | CASSELLAGAASSTDTQYF
13 | TRBJ2-2 | - | TRBV7-9 | CASSPGLTGELFF
15 | TRBJ1-1 | - | TRBV4-1 | CASSQDSSWNTEAFF
16 | TRBJ1-5 | - | TRBV6-1 | CASSEFQNPSNQPQHF
14 | TRBJ2-1 | TRBD1 | TRBV5-6 | CASSLGTGNNEQFF
18 | TRBJ1-2 | TRBD1 | TRBV18 | CASSGRDRGPDMNYGYTF
14 | TRBJ2-6 | - | TRBV7-2 | CASSAYSGANVLTF
14 | TRBJ2-7 | - | TRBV7-2 | CASSPSGGPYEQYF
13 | TRBJ2-3 | - | TRBV6-4 | CATQASDTDTQYF
16 | TRBJ2-2 | - | TRBV7-2 | CASSLVRGTVTGELFF